This is a list of T cell receptor beta chains from one sample in a study of cytomegalovirus exposure and HLA in healthy donors. Clones were read by immunoSEQ multiplex PCR, and TCRdb kept only the in-frame ones, dropping some. This sample carries 150,000 to 200,000 clones, about four fifths of them seen once, and the ten largest clones take about 1%. Sequencing input: PBMCs. The receptors come from a woman aged 40 to 50 in good health and CMV-seronegative. Both conserved end residues are part of each CDR3. A D gene is named only where the DNA matches it firmly. Size values are once, few and many counts, or a class for expanded clones, and some rows have none.

>TRBD1|TRBJ1-1|NA|TRBV19
CASNPGQGLGTEAFF
TGTGCCAGTAACCCGGGACAGGGCCTAGGCACTGAAGCTTTCTTT
>NA|TRBJ1-5|NA|TRBV9
CASSVGPDSNQPQHF
TGTGCCAGCAGCGTAGGGCCAGATAGCAATCAGCCCCAGCATTTT
>TRBD2|TRBJ2-3|NA|TRBV7-9
CASSLAGTSGRDTQYF
TGTGCCAGCAGCTTAGCAGGGACTAGCGGGAGAGATACGCAGTATTTT
>NA|TRBJ2-2|few|TRBV11-2
CASSSWRQATGELFF
TGTGCCAGCAGCTCTTGGAGACAGGCCACCGGGGAGCTGTTTTTT
>NA|TRBJ1-1|NA|TRBV6-5
CASSYVQTAEAFF
TGTGCCAGCAGTTACGTACAGACGGCTGAAGCTTTCTTT
>NA|TRBJ2-2|NA|TRBV2
CATSYNQDTGELFF
TGTGCCACCTCTTATAATCAGGACACCGGGGAGCTGTTTTTT
>TRBD2|TRBJ2-1|NA|TRBV27
CASSKAAGGPRDEQFF
TGTGCCAGCAGCAAGGCAGCGGGAGGGCCTAGGGATGAGCAGTTCTTC
>NA|TRBJ1-1|NA|TRBV29-1
CSVEEDGGLNTEAFF
TGCAGCGTTGAGGAGGATGGGGGCCTGAACACTGAAGCTTTCTTT
>NA|TRBJ1-1|NA|TRBV29-1
CSVSEGNTEAFF
TGCAGCGTCTCGGAGGGGAACACTGAAGCTTTCTTT
>TRBD2|TRBJ2-3|few|TRBV10-3
CATMREAGTDTQYF
TGTGCCACCATGCGGGAGGCTGGCACAGATACGCAGTATTTT